Described below is a single T cell receptor beta chain sequence and its context. This record comes from a study of blood T cells in healthy people across ages. Across the whole study: T cells yielded about one barcoded beta molecule per two cells through template switching.

Germline CDR1 SNHLY, CDR2 FYNNEI. V was pared by 8 bases and J by 1 base, with 11 bases between. This CDR3 has 13 amino acids. A second roughly 7 to 11 cycle PCR used barcoded and J-beta primers. Through a template-switch adaptor with 12 random nucleotides, each cDNA molecule received a tag. TCRdb reprocessed the 5' RACE reads via MiXCR and lists one record per CDR3 protein. Seen here are around 1,700,000 distinct CDR3 sequences, 25% to 30% observed once, and the top ten hold 7.7%. The gene calls are TRBV2 and TRBJ2-5, with D hard to call. The TCR was taken from a woman aged 25-40 years in good health. The material sequenced was blood. Here the CDR3 reads CASVGGLQETQYF. The DNA for the CDR3 is TGTGCCAGCGTGGGCGGCCTCCAAGAGACCCAGTACTTC.